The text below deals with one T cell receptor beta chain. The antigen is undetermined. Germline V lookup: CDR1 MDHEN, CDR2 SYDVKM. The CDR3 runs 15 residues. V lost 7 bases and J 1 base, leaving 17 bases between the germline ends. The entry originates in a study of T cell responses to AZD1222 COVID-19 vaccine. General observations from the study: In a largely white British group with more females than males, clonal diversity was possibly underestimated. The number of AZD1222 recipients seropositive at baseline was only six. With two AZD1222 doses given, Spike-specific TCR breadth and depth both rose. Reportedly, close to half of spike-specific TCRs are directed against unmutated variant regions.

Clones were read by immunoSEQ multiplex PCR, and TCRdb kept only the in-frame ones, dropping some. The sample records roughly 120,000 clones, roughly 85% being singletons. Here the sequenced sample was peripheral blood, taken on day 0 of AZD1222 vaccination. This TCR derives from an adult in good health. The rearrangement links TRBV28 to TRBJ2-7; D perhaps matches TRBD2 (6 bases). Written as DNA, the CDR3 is TGTGCCAGCACTACGGGACTGGGAAATTCCTACGAGCAGTACTTC. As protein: CASTTGLGNSYEQYF.